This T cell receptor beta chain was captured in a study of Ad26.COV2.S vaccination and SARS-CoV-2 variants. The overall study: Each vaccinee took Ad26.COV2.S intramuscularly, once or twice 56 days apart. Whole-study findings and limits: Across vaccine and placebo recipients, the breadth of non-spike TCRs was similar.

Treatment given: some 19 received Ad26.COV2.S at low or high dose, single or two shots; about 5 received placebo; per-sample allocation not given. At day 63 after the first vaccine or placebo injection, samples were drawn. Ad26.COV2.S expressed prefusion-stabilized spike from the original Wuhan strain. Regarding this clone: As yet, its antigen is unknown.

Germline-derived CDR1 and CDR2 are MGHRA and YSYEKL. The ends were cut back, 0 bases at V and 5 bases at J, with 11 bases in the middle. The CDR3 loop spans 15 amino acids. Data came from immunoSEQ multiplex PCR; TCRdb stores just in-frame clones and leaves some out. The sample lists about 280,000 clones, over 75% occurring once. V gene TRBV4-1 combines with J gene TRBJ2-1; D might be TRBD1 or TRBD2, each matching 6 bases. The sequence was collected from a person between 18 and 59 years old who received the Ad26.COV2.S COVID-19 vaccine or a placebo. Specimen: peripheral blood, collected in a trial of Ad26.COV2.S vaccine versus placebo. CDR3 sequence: CASSQEGGRHNEQFF. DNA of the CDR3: TGCGCCAGCAGCCAAGAAGGGGGGCGACACAATGAGCAGTTCTTC.